The rows below give T cell receptor beta chains drawn from one sample of a study of cytomegalovirus exposure and HLA in healthy donors. Generated by immunoSEQ multiplex PCR, the TCRdb table keeps only in-frame clones and is missing some. The sample yields 90,000 to 120,000 clones, around 84% seen once. The sequenced sample was PBMCs. These receptors came from a young woman in good health and CMV-seronegative. The CDR3 runs from the conserved cysteine through the conserved F or W.

J gene | V gene | CDR3 protein
TRBJ2-1 | TRBV11-2 | CASSLWALLYNEQFF
TRBJ2-6 | TRBV11-1 | CASSSGSTNVLTF
TRBJ2-7 | TRBV28 | CASSSRLATYEQYF
TRBJ2-7 | TRBV7-2 | CASSPGGGRAYEQYF
TRBJ2-5 | TRBV4-3 | CASSQGPGNQETQYF
TRBJ2-7 | TRBV11-3 | CASSFGWGGTYEQYF
TRBJ1-2 | TRBV5-6 | CASSLFRAGFDGYTF
TRBJ1-4 | TRBV6-5 | CASSYSRTGTNEKLFF
TRBJ2-3 | TRBV5-4 | CASSPGTGGTDTQYF
TRBJ1-4 | TRBV5-6 | CASSLLATNEKLFF
TRBJ1-5 | TRBV29-1 | CSVAGQGGQPQHF
TRBJ2-1 | TRBV11-1 | CASSLTGTGPYNEQFF
TRBJ1-3 | TRBV4-1 | CASSPGGTGKTIYF
TRBJ2-7 | TRBV7-9 | CSSSPGTSGGSYEQYF
TRBJ2-5 | TRBV19 | CASRTKQGSEETQYF
TRBJ2-5 | TRBV6-1 | CASRRTGARETQYF
TRBJ1-1 | TRBV19 | CASSINGGTEAFF
TRBJ2-7 | TRBV5-6 | CASSLVSYEQYF
TRBJ2-3 | TRBV25-1 | CASSLPGTSTDTQYF
TRBJ1-4 | TRBV27 | CASSLRTGGFEKLFF
TRBJ2-3 | TRBV6-4 | CASSEESTDTQYF
TRBJ1-4 | TRBV27 | CASSRGATNEKLFF